This T cell receptor beta chain appears in the sequencing data of a study of CD8+ T cells in alopecia areata. Looking at the study overall: Oral tofacitinib (5 to 10 mg twice daily) was administered to treated patients.

The authors extracted RNA and reverse transcribed it into cDNA as the sequencing template. The assay was immunoSEQ multiplex PCR, and TCRdb's table has in-frame clones only and misses some. The top ten hold around 1.4% of the sample, which has about 97,000 clones, 41% seen once. CDR3 length equals 15 residues. Trimming took 0 bases from V and 4 from J; bases not matched to a gene: 1. Germline V gene data show CDR1 as SGHRS and CDR2 as YFSETQ. Sequenced sample: CD4+ T cells sorted from blood. This sequence was found in a human donor with alopecia areata. The rearrangement uses TRBV5-1 and TRBJ2-7, with TRBD2 matching over 13 bases. CDR3: CASSLELAGGYEQYF. In nucleotides, the CDR3 is TGCGCCAGCAGCTTGGAACTAGCGGGAGGGTACGAGCAGTACTTC.